In its sample, the clone carrying this TCR beta chain was seen once. This sample was taken from a study of T cell changes during pregnancy in multiple sclerosis. V lost 1 base and J lost 6; bases outside the gene matches: 10. In germline, CDR1 is MGHRA, CDR2 YSYEKL. The CDR3 runs to 17 residues. The protocol was immunoSEQ multiplex PCR, while the TCRdb copy is restricted to in-frame clones and leaves out a portion. The table has just over 35,000 clones, roughly 93% seen once; the top ten hold over 0.4%. This chain joins TRBV4-1 and TRBJ2-2, with 8 bases identical to TRBD1. The sequencing here drew on CD4+ T cells from peripheral blood mononuclear cells, taken in the first trimester of pregnancy. The sequence was obtained from a female donor with multiple sclerosis, enrolled in a pregnancy study. The CDR3 nucleotides read TGCGCCAGCAGCCAAGCCCGGGACAGGTTTTTCTCCGGGGAGCTGTTTTTT. Translation gives CASSQARDRFFSGELFF.